This T cell receptor beta chain appears in the sequencing data of a study of T cells in women clearing cervical HPV infection. Profiling relied on immunoSEQ multiplex PCR, and the TCRdb table lists in-frame clones only, not all of them. This table holds 30,000 or so clones. Germline-derived CDR1 and CDR2 are SEHNR and FQNEAQ (reference sequence). The CDR3 loop spans 14 amino acids. To note about this clone: The junction and the germline gene differ at one end; a read error may be behind it. Read sequence stops 3 residues before the CDR3 end, and the germline J gene provides the missing end.

The J gene is TRBJ1-2, the V gene TRBV7-9; D call uncertain. Sequenced material: blood buffy coat. This receptor was taken from a woman aged 18-70 years with a cervical HPV16 infection that either progressed to CIN3+ or cleared (not recorded which). The covered CDR3 bases are TGTGCCCGCAGCCGACGGGTCCACCAAGAGACC. Translation gives CARSRRVHQET. The entire CDR3 protein is CARSRRVHQETYTF. Full variable domain (missing parts from reference TRBV7-9 and TRBJ1-2): DTGVSQNPRHKITKRGQNVTFRCDPISEHNRLYWYRQTLGQGPEFLTYFQNEAQLEKSRLLSDRFSAERPKGSFSTLEIQRTEQGDSAMYLCARSRRVHQETYTFGSGTRLTVV.